This T cell receptor beta chain was identified in a study of regulatory T cells in long-lasting Graves disease. This clonotype has at least ten counts. Its antigen is currently unknown. Investigators prepared the TCR beta libraries by applying iRepertoire HTBI primers and Arm-PCR of CDR3 regions. From the multiplex PCR reads, TCRdb called clonotypes with MiXCR, one entry per CDR3 protein. This table holds about 350,000 distinct CDR3 sequences, 16% found once. Per germline, CDR1 DFQATT and CDR2 SNEGSKA (reference sequence). With V trimmed by 4 bases and J by 4 bases, 7 bases remained unmatched. The CDR3 has 15 amino acids. The time point denotes: newly diagnosed GD, antithyroid drugs for less than 3 months. PBMC-derived RNA was used for the TCR library. Roughly 8.2 milliliters of peripheral blood were drawn into EDTA tubes. Points from the study as a whole: Reduced TCR diversity was observed in persistent Graves' patients versus newly diagnosed patients.

The same data also went into a second study, on T cells in Graves' hyperthyroidism and ophthalmopathy. As that report states: A first-round RT-PCR of the TCR CDR3 used the HTBI primer set. Most clonotypes expanded in the thyroid (above 0.001) were also present in blood.

This TCR was sampled from a man aged 35 to 55 with Graves disease. The rearrangement joins TRBV20-1 to TRBJ2-1, with 10 bases matching TRBD2. This sample comprised peripheral blood mononuclear cells (PBMCs), obtained at new diagnosis, from a patient treated with antithyroid drugs. This CDR3 is CSAIPGTSVYNEQFF. CDR3 nucleotide sequence: TGCAGTGCTATACCCGGGACTAGCGTTTACAATGAGCAGTTCTTC.